This is a list of T cell receptor beta chains from one sample in a study of cytomegalovirus exposure and HLA in healthy donors. The data were produced by immunoSEQ multiplex PCR, yet TCRdb's version contains in-frame clones alone and is incomplete. Here the sample spans tens of thousands of clones, approximately 71% being singletons. Sequencing input: PBMCs. Source of these receptors: a man aged 50 to 59 in good health and CMV-seronegative. The CDR3 runs from the conserved cysteine through the conserved F or W. A D gene is named only where the DNA matches it firmly. Clone size is stated in some rows and not others, as once, few, many or a class when expanded.

clone_size: once; v_call: TRBV27; d_call: NA; j_call: TRBJ1-5; cdr3_aa: CASSPGGGGQPQHF; cdr3_nt: TGTGCCAGCAGCCCCGGGGGGGGAGGTCAGCCCCAGCATTTT
clone_size: NA; v_call: TRBV7-9; d_call: NA; j_call: TRBJ1-1; cdr3_aa: CASSPPADPEAFF; cdr3_nt: TGTGCCAGCAGCCCACCAGCGGACCCTGAAGCTTTCTTT
clone_size: NA; v_call: TRBV6-5; d_call: NA; j_call: TRBJ1-5; cdr3_aa: CASSSARANNQPQHF; cdr3_nt: TGTGCCAGCAGTTCGGCCAGGGCAAACAATCAGCCCCAGCATTTT
clone_size: NA; v_call: TRBV7-3; d_call: TRBD1; j_call: TRBJ1-2; cdr3_aa: CASSLAPGQTKLNYGYTF; cdr3_nt: TGTGCCAGCAGCTTAGCCCCGGGACAGACAAAACTTAACTATGGCTACACCTTC
clone_size: few; v_call: TRBV20-1; d_call: NA; j_call: TRBJ2-7; cdr3_aa: CSARAAREQYF; cdr3_nt: TGCAGTGCTAGGGCGGCTCGGGAGCAGTACTTC
clone_size: NA; v_call: TRBV21-1; d_call: NA; j_call: TRBJ1-3; cdr3_aa: CASSKGVQVDSGNTIYF; cdr3_nt: TGTGCCAGCAGCAAAGGCGTACAGGTCGACTCTGGAAACACCATATATTTT
clone_size: NA; v_call: TRBV6-5; d_call: TRBD1; j_call: TRBJ1-5; cdr3_aa: CASSVQGNQPQHF; cdr3_nt: TGTGCCAGCAGTGTACAGGGGAATCAGCCCCAGCATTTT
clone_size: NA; v_call: TRBV7-8; d_call: NA; j_call: TRBJ1-1; cdr3_aa: CASSSQGLNTEAFF; cdr3_nt: TGTGCCAGCAGCTCGCAGGGGTTGAACACTGAAGCTTTCTTT
clone_size: NA; v_call: TRBV11-2; d_call: NA; j_call: TRBJ2-1; cdr3_aa: CASSLGILAGDEQFF; cdr3_nt: TGTGCCAGCAGCTTAGGAATCCTAGCAGGCGATGAGCAGTTCTTC
clone_size: NA; v_call: TRBV6-5; d_call: NA; j_call: TRBJ2-7; cdr3_aa: CASRPGQGASYEQYF; cdr3_nt: TGTGCCAGCAGACCGGGACAAGGAGCTTCCTACGAGCAGTACTTC
clone_size: few; v_call: TRBV7-2; d_call: NA; j_call: TRBJ2-3; cdr3_aa: CASSLIRQLPDTQYF; cdr3_nt: TGTGCCAGCAGCTTAATCCGACAGTTACCAGATACGCAGTATTTT
clone_size: NA; v_call: TRBV1; d_call: NA; j_call: TRBJ1-2; cdr3_aa: CTSTHEGARTGYTF; cdr3_nt: TGCACCAGCACTCATGAGGGGGCTCGGACCGGCTACACCTTC
clone_size: NA; v_call: TRBV10-3; d_call: TRBD1; j_call: TRBJ1-1; cdr3_aa: CAISVPGGEAFF; cdr3_nt: TGTGCCATCAGTGTACCAGGGGGGGAAGCTTTCTTT
clone_size: few; v_call: TRBV4-2; d_call: NA; j_call: TRBJ1-1; cdr3_aa: CASSQGDRQAFF; cdr3_nt: TGTGCCAGCAGCCAAGGCGACAGACAAGCTTTCTTT
clone_size: once; v_call: TRBV4-1; d_call: NA; j_call: TRBJ1-6; cdr3_aa: CASSQAPTGQNSPLHF; cdr3_nt: TGCGCCAGCAGCCAAGCCCCTACAGGGCAGAATTCACCCCTCCACTTT
clone_size: NA; v_call: TRBV6-5; d_call: TRBD1; j_call: TRBJ2-7; cdr3_aa: CASKMTGEYYEQYF; cdr3_nt: TGTGCCAGCAAGATGACAGGGGAATACTACGAGCAGTACTTC
clone_size: NA; v_call: TRBV9; d_call: NA; j_call: TRBJ1-1; cdr3_aa: CASGGGGRTEAFF; cdr3_nt: TGTGCCAGCGGAGGGGGGGGTAGGACTGAAGCTTTCTTT
clone_size: NA; v_call: TRBV15; d_call: NA; j_call: TRBJ1-4; cdr3_aa: CATSSVWGGHEKLFF; cdr3_nt: TGTGCCACCAGCAGCGTGTGGGGGGGCCATGAAAAACTGTTTTTT
clone_size: few; v_call: TRBV7-6; d_call: NA; j_call: TRBJ2-7; cdr3_aa: CASSSRVSYEQYF; cdr3_nt: TGTGCCAGCAGTTCGCGGGTCTCCTACGAGCAGTACTTC
clone_size: NA; v_call: TRBV6-5; d_call: NA; j_call: TRBJ2-3; cdr3_aa: CASSYSPGDTQYF; cdr3_nt: TGTGCCAGCAGTTACTCGCCGGGAGATACGCAGTATTTT
clone_size: NA; v_call: TRBV5-4; d_call: TRBD2; j_call: TRBJ2-3; cdr3_aa: CASSSTSGGPGTDTQYF; cdr3_nt: TGTGCCAGCAGCTCGACTAGCGGGGGCCCCGGGACAGATACGCAGTATTTT
clone_size: NA; v_call: TRBV28; d_call: NA; j_call: TRBJ2-5; cdr3_aa: CASSPRSPQETQYF; cdr3_nt: TGTGCCAGCAGTCCTCGGTCCCCCCAAGAGACCCAGTACTTC
clone_size: NA; v_call: TRBV19; d_call: NA; j_call: TRBJ2-7; cdr3_aa: CASSSQDLPTYEQYF; cdr3_nt: TGTGCCAGTAGTTCCCAGGATCTACCTACCTACGAGCAGTACTTC
clone_size: few; v_call: TRBV18; d_call: TRBD1; j_call: TRBJ2-5; cdr3_aa: CASSPGQEKSQYF; cdr3_nt: TGTGCCAGCTCACCGGGACAGGAGAAGTCCCAGTACTTC
clone_size: NA; v_call: TRBV7-6; d_call: TRBD2; j_call: TRBJ2-7; cdr3_aa: CASSPQPRLAGGPSEQYF; cdr3_nt: TGTGCCAGCAGCCCACAGCCCAGACTAGCGGGGGGGCCGAGTGAGCAGTACTTC
clone_size: NA; v_call: TRBV7-5; d_call: NA; j_call: TRBJ1-2; cdr3_aa: CARSSVVEGYGYTF; cdr3_nt: TGTGCCAGAAGTTCCGTAGTAGAGGGCTATGGCTACACCTTC
clone_size: NA; v_call: TRBV12-5; d_call: NA; j_call: TRBJ1-2; cdr3_aa: CASSPWGPHYGYTF; cdr3_nt: TGTGCTAGTTCCCCCTGGGGGCCCCACTATGGCTACACCTTC
clone_size: NA; v_call: TRBV19; d_call: TRBD1; j_call: TRBJ1-2; cdr3_aa: CASSIPGTGMGYTF; cdr3_nt: TGTGCCAGTAGTATCCCCGGGACAGGGATGGGCTACACCTTC
clone_size: NA; v_call: TRBV2; d_call: NA; j_call: TRBJ1-4; cdr3_aa: CASSEIRWPNEKLFF; cdr3_nt: TGTGCCAGCAGTGAGATCCGCTGGCCTAATGAAAAACTGTTTTTT
clone_size: NA; v_call: TRBV6-1; d_call: TRBD1; j_call: TRBJ1-3; cdr3_aa: CASSFGQGRNTIYF; cdr3_nt: TGTGCCAGCAGTTTCGGACAGGGCCGAAACACCATATATTTT
clone_size: NA; v_call: TRBV5-4; d_call: NA; j_call: TRBJ2-5; cdr3_aa: CASSFIGQETQYF; cdr3_nt: TGTGCCAGCAGCTTCATCGGCCAAGAGACCCAGTACTTC
clone_size: once; v_call: TRBV5-1; d_call: NA; j_call: TRBJ2-7; cdr3_aa: CASSYGTTYEQYF; cdr3_nt: TGCGCCAGCAGCTACGGGACAACATACGAGCAGTACTTC
clone_size: NA; v_call: TRBV19; d_call: TRBD1; j_call: TRBJ2-1; cdr3_aa: CASSPDRGYNEQFF; cdr3_nt: TGTGCCAGTAGTCCAGACAGGGGCTACAATGAGCAGTTCTTC
clone_size: NA; v_call: TRBV9; d_call: TRBD1; j_call: TRBJ2-1; cdr3_aa: CASSAPDRGGQNEQFF; cdr3_nt: TGTGCCAGCAGCGCCCCCGACAGGGGGGGACAGAATGAGCAGTTCTTC
clone_size: few; v_call: TRBV2; d_call: TRBD1; j_call: TRBJ2-6; cdr3_aa: CASSKGQFSGANVLTF; cdr3_nt: TGTGCCAGCAGTAAGGGACAGTTCTCTGGGGCCAACGTCCTGACTTTC
clone_size: NA; v_call: TRBV19; d_call: NA; j_call: TRBJ2-5; cdr3_aa: CASSMLGARETQYF; cdr3_nt: TGTGCCAGTAGTATGTTGGGGGCTCGGGAGACCCAGTACTTC
clone_size: once; v_call: TRBV6-5; d_call: NA; j_call: TRBJ1-1; cdr3_aa: CASSRDRQMNTEAFF; cdr3_nt: TGTGCCAGCAGTCGAGACCGACAGATGAACACTGAAGCTTTCTTT
clone_size: NA; v_call: TRBV2; d_call: TRBD1; j_call: TRBJ2-5; cdr3_aa: CASSEGLQGQGVETQYF; cdr3_nt: TGTGCCAGCAGTGAGGGTTTGCAGGGACAGGGTGTGGAGACCCAGTACTTC
clone_size: NA; v_call: TRBV5-6; d_call: TRBD1; j_call: TRBJ1-2; cdr3_aa: CASSSRTGVFGGYTF; cdr3_nt: TGTGCCAGCAGCTCTCGGACAGGGGTTTTTGGTGGCTACACCTTC
clone_size: NA; v_call: TRBV9; d_call: NA; j_call: TRBJ2-7; cdr3_aa: CASSVVGLGQEQYF; cdr3_nt: TGTGCCAGCAGCGTAGTCGGTTTAGGACAGGAGCAGTACTTC
clone_size: NA; v_call: TRBV19; d_call: NA; j_call: TRBJ1-6; cdr3_aa: CASNDRREPLHF; cdr3_nt: TGTGCCAGTAACGATAGGAGGGAACCCCTCCACTTT
clone_size: NA; v_call: TRBV5-6; d_call: NA; j_call: TRBJ1-2; cdr3_aa: CASSPPSWRQPTNYGYTF; cdr3_nt: TGTGCCAGCAGCCCACCCTCCTGGCGGCAGCCGACTAACTATGGCTACACCTTC
clone_size: few; v_call: TRBV10-2; d_call: NA; j_call: TRBJ2-1; cdr3_aa: CASSRGGEQFF; cdr3_nt: TGCGCCAGCAGTAGGGGTGGGGAGCAGTTCTTC
clone_size: NA; v_call: TRBV7-9; d_call: TRBD1; j_call: TRBJ1-2; cdr3_aa: CASGRGQGDYGYTF; cdr3_nt: TGTGCCAGCGGCAGGGGGCAAGGAGACTATGGCTACACCTTC
clone_size: NA; v_call: TRBV6-6; d_call: NA; j_call: TRBJ2-3; cdr3_aa: CASSFERVEDTQYF; cdr3_nt: TGTGCCAGCAGTTTTGAGCGGGTGGAAGATACGCAGTATTTT
clone_size: few; v_call: TRBV7-8; d_call: TRBD1; j_call: TRBJ1-2; cdr3_aa: CASSAGQTNYGYTF; cdr3_nt: TGTGCCAGCAGCGCGGGACAGACTAACTATGGCTACACCTTC
clone_size: NA; v_call: TRBV9; d_call: NA; j_call: TRBJ2-3; cdr3_aa: CASSVVGTTVGTDTQYF; cdr3_nt: TGTGCCAGCAGCGTAGTTGGAACGACAGTGGGCACAGATACGCAGTATTTT
clone_size: NA; v_call: TRBV2; d_call: NA; j_call: TRBJ1-4; cdr3_aa: CASRLWEKLFF; cdr3_nt: TGTGCCAGCAGACTCTGGGAAAAACTGTTTTTT
clone_size: NA; v_call: TRBV5-1; d_call: TRBD2; j_call: TRBJ2-1; cdr3_aa: CASSSVRTSGGGSSYNEQFF; cdr3_nt: TGCGCCAGCAGCTCGGTCCGGACTAGCGGGGGGGGGAGCTCCTACAATGAGCAGTTCTTC
clone_size: few; v_call: TRBV25-1; d_call: NA; j_call: TRBJ1-5; cdr3_aa: CASSDSGNQPQHF; cdr3_nt: TGTGCCAGCAGTGATAGCGGTAATCAGCCCCAGCATTTT
clone_size: NA; v_call: TRBV19; d_call: TRBD1; j_call: TRBJ2-2; cdr3_aa: CASSIQGAGGELFF; cdr3_nt: TGTGCCAGTAGTATACAGGGGGCAGGGGGGGAGCTGTTTTTT